Below are 19 T cell receptor beta chains sequenced from a single sample in a study of T cell responses to AZD1222 COVID-19 vaccine. Clones were sequenced by immunoSEQ multiplex PCR, and TCRdb holds only the in-frame ones, with some missing. The sample yields about 110,000 clones, about nine tenths seen once. The sample was peripheral blood, taken on day 0 of AZD1222 vaccination. Receptor source: an adult in good health.

With respect to this clone: At one boundary the junction diverges from the germline segment, which might be a read error. The genes are TRBV19 and TRBJ2-3; D might be TRBD2 (5 bases). CDR3 length: 12 residues. Germline CDR1 is LNHDA and CDR2 is SQIVND (reference sequence). The CDR3 spells CATSSGTDTQYF. The CDR3 DNA follows: TGTGCCACTAGTAGCGGCACAGATACGCAGTATTTT.

The rearrangement links TRBV5-1 to TRBJ1-1; perhaps TRBD1 as D (5 bases). V was shortened by 1 base and J by 1 base, with 8 bases between the two germline ends. Germline V gene data show CDR1 as SGHRS and CDR2 as YFSETQ. There are 14 residues in the CDR3. The CDR3 coding sequence is TGCGCCAGCAGCTTGTCGGGACCGAACACTGAAGCTTTCTTT. Translation: CASSLSGPNTEAFF.

The chain combines TRBV6-5 with TRBJ1-4; D may be TRBD1 (6 bases). Trimming took off 0 bases at V and 10 bases at J, with 9 bases between the two ends. Germline V gene data show CDR1 as MNHEY and CDR2 as SVGAGI. The CDR3 has 13 amino acids. The DNA of the CDR3 is TGTGCCAGCAGTTACTCGAAGGGGGGAAAACTGTTTTTT. As protein: CASSYSKGGKLFF.

The chain combines TRBV7-2 with TRBJ2-7, with TRBD2 identical over 14 bases. The germline CDR1 and CDR2 sequences are SGHTA and FQGNSA. This CDR3 is built from 16 residues. The junction had 2 bases not matched to a gene; V was cut back by 1 base and J by 3 bases. The DNA of the CDR3 is TGTGCCAGCAGCTTAGTAGGGACTAGCGGGGGCTACGAGCAGTACTTC. Amino acids: CASSLVGTSGGYEQYF.

The chain combines TRBV5-4 with TRBJ1-6, with 7 bases aligning to TRBD1. The ends lost 1 base at V and 8 bases at J; junction bases unmatched: 0. The CDR3 is 13 amino acids. Germline lookup yields CDR1 SGHNT and CDR2 YYREEE (reference sequence). The CDR3 coding sequence is TGTGCCAGCAGCTTGACAGGGGATTCACCCCTCCACTTT. Amino acid sequence: CASSLTGDSPLHF.

The V and J genes are TRBV19 and TRBJ2-1; the D gene is possibly TRBD1 (5 bases). CDR1 is LNHDA and CDR2 is SQIVND in the germline V gene (reference sequence). The CDR3 runs to 16 residues. V was shortened by 3 bases and J by 1 base, with 13 bases between the two germline ends. The CDR3 protein is CASSITGQPSYNEQFF. The CDR3 DNA follows: TGTGCCAGTAGTATTACAGGTCAGCCTTCCTACAATGAGCAGTTCTTC.

The V call is TRBV27, the J call TRBJ1-1; D is possibly TRBD1 (5 bases). This CDR3 has 12 amino acids. CDR1 MNHEY and CDR2 SMNVEV come from the germline V gene (reference sequence). Trimming took off 5 bases at V and 7 bases at J, with 11 bases between the two ends. CDR3 sequence (DNA): TGTGCCAGCAGTCCCCTCGGGGGTGAAGCTTTCTTT. Translation: CASSPLGGEAFF.

The V call is TRBV14, the J call TRBJ2-3, with a tentative D call TRBD2 (5 bases). Germline V gene lookup returns CDR1 SGHDN and CDR2 FVKESK. The CDR3 consists of 13 residues. Trimming shortened V by 1 base and J by 6 bases, and 8 bases separated the two germline ends. CDR3 region: CASSQVREDTQYF. The CDR3 DNA follows: TGTGCCAGCAGCCAAGTGAGGGAGGATACGCAGTATTTT. The full variable domain, in which reference TRBV14 and TRBJ2-3 provide the parts outside the CDR3, is EAGVTQFPSHSVIEKGQTVTLRCDPISGHDNLYWYRRVMGKEIKFLLHFVKESKQDESGMPNNRFLAERTGGTYSTLKVQPAELEDSGVYFCASSQVREDTQYFGPGTRLTVL.

This rearrangement joins TRBV5-4 to TRBJ2-3; the D is unclear. Trimming stripped 0 bases from V and 5 bases from J, with 1 base between. CDR1 SGHNT and CDR2 YYREEE come from the germline V gene (reference sequence). The length of the CDR3 is 11 residues. Here the CDR3 reads CASSLVDTQYF. CDR3 nucleotides: TGTGCCAGCAGCTTGGTAGATACGCAGTATTTT.

The gene calls are TRBV5-1 and TRBJ1-4; D not resolved. This CDR3 region has 12 residues. Germline V gives CDR1 SGHRS, CDR2 YFSETQ. The V end lost 0 bases, the J end lost 7 bases, and 4 bases lay between the germline ends. As DNA, the CDR3 is TGCGCCAGCAGCTTGGCGGGTGAAAAACTGTTTTTT. Translation gives CASSLAGEKLFF.

The gene calls are TRBV7-2 and TRBJ2-2, with 10 bases fitting TRBD2. Per the germline V gene, CDR1 is SGHTA and CDR2 is FQGNSA. The CDR3 consists of 16 residues. Losses at the gene ends were 0 bases for V and 6 bases for J; bases not matched to a gene: 4. The CDR3 spells CASSLASLAGAGELFF. The CDR3 DNA sequence: TGTGCCAGCAGCTTAGCGTCGCTAGCGGGAGCCGGGGAGCTGTTTTTT. Looking up the rest from reference TRBV7-2 and TRBJ2-2 gives the full variable domain: GAGVSQSPSNKVTEKGKDVELRCDPISGHTALYWYRQSLGQGLEFLIYFQGNSAPDKSGLPSDRFSAERTGGSVSTLTIQRTQQEDSAVYLCASSLASLAGAGELFFGEGSRLTVL.

CDR3 DNA: TGTGCCACCTGGGACAGGGTTGCAGATACGCAGTATTTT. Amino acid sequence: CATWDRVADTQYF. The V and J genes are TRBV7-2 and TRBJ2-3; TRBD1 agrees at 9 bases. The V and J ends lost 10 bases and 4 bases, in that order; junction bases with no gene match: 6. This CDR3 is built from 13 residues. Per the germline V gene, CDR1 is SGHTA and CDR2 is FQGNSA.

The CDR3 loop reads CASSISMAFSNQPQHF. For the CDR3, the DNA is TGTGCCAGTAGTATTAGTATGGCATTTAGCAATCAGCCCCAGCATTTT. The V call is TRBV19, the J call TRBJ1-5; D gene ambiguous. The CDR3 contains 16 residues. Germline V gives CDR1 LNHDA, CDR2 SQIVND (reference sequence). V lost 3 bases, J lost 0 bases, and 12 bases lay in between.

CDR3 sequence: CASSLLGYAHEQYF. As DNA, the CDR3 is TGTGCCAGCAGTTTGTTAGGGTATGCTCACGAGCAGTACTTC. The chain carries TRBV28 and TRBJ2-7; D is undetermined. The CDR3 is 14 amino acids. Germline V gives CDR1 MDHEN, CDR2 SYDVKM. Deletions cut 3 bases from V and 5 bases from J, with 14 bases between. Based on the CDR3 plus reference TRBV28 and TRBJ2-7, the full variable domain is DVKVTQSSRYLVKRTGEKVFLECVQDMDHENMFWYRQDPGLGLRLIYFSYDVKMKEKGDIPEGYSVSREKKERFSLILESASTNQTSMYLCASSLLGYAHEQYFGPGTRLTVT.

This clone came up once. CDR3 coding DNA: TGTGCCAGCAGCTTAAGCAACTATGGCTACACCTTC. Translation gives CASSLSNYGYTF. The rearrangement joins TRBV7-2 to TRBJ1-2, with D unclear. Trimming left V 2 bases short and J 2 bases short, with 3 bases between. CDR1 and CDR2 (germline): SGHTA, FQGNSA. This CDR3 contains 12 residues.

The chain carries TRBV7-2 and TRBJ2-7; TRBD2 aligns across 10 bases. Unmatched junction bases numbered 2, after V lost 3 bases and J lost 3 bases. CDR3 length: 14 amino acids. The V gene's germline CDR1 is SGHTA and CDR2 FQGNSA. CDR3 nucleotides: TGTGCCAGCAGCTTCCGACTAGCGGGCTACGAGCAGTACTTC. This encodes CASSFRLAGYEQYF. Complete variable domain (other parts from reference TRBV7-2 and TRBJ2-7): GAGVSQSPSNKVTEKGKDVELRCDPISGHTALYWYRQSLGQGLEFLIYFQGNSAPDKSGLPSDRFSAERTGGSVSTLTIQRTQQEDSAVYLCASSFRLAGYEQYFGPGTRLTVT.

The chain employs TRBV3-1 (or the pseudogene TRBV3-2) and TRBJ1-4; 7 bases fit TRBD1. This CDR3 contains 14 residues. The V and J ends lost 4 bases and 5 bases, in that order; junction bases with no gene match: 4. Germline assignment: CDR1 LGHDT and CDR2 YNNKEL (reference sequence). CDR3: CASSRGTVNEKLFF. The CDR3 DNA sequence: TGTGCCAGCAGCCGGGGGACAGTAAATGAAAAACTGTTTTTT.

The chain links TRBV19 to TRBJ1-4, with unresolved D. The CDR3 sequence is 16 residues long. V gave up 3 bases and J gave up 0 bases, with 11 bases separating them. Germline V gene data show CDR1 as LNHDA and CDR2 as SQIVND (reference sequence). CDR3: CASSIEGFATNEKLFF. DNA for the CDR3: TGTGCCAGTAGTATCGAGGGATTTGCAACTAATGAAAAACTGTTTTTT. The full variable domain, with the rest looked up from reference TRBV19 and TRBJ1-4, is DGGITQSPKYLFRKEGQNVTLSCEQNLNHDAMYWYRQDPGQGLRLIYYSQIVNDFQKGDIAEGYSVSREKKESFPLTVTSAQKNPTAFYLCASSIEGFATNEKLFFGSGTQLSVL.

The rearrangement uses TRBV29-1 and TRBJ2-5; 11 bases line up with TRBD1. The CDR3 totals 16 residues. With 6 bases clipped from V and 5 bases from J, the junction kept 14 bases outside the gene matches. Germline-derived CDR1 and CDR2 are SQVTM and ANQGSEA. This CDR3 reads CSVGIGTGGNRETQYF. The CDR3 region has the DNA TGCAGCGTGGGAATAGGGACAGGGGGTAATAGGGAGACCCAGTACTTC. Complete variable domain (other parts from reference TRBV29-1 and TRBJ2-5): SAVISQKPSRDICQRGTSLTIQCQVDSQVTMMFWYRQQPGQSLTLIATANQGSEATYESGFVIDKFPISRPNLTFSTLTVSNMSPEDSSIYLCSVGIGTGGNRETQYFGPGTRLLVL.